What follows is one TCR beta chain and its context. This record comes from a study of patients and donors after allogeneic stem cell transplantation. In TCRdb, the RT-PCR reads were re-called with MiXCR into one record per CDR3 protein. The sample contains a few hundred thousand distinct CDR3 sequences, around 41% of which appear only once. Germline CDR1 reads KGHSH; CDR2 reads LQKENI. Trimming cost V 3 bases and J 10 bases, with 13 bases left between them. This CDR3 region has 14 residues. This receptor was identified in a human donor who was either an allogeneic HSCT recipient or a stem cell or donor lymphocyte infusion donor (not recorded which). It is not recorded whose cells these are; they may come from a transplant donor. The chain combines TRBV18 with TRBJ1-6; D is unclear. Specimen: blood, either unsorted or a sorted T cell fraction (not recorded which). The CDR3 DNA reads as TGTGCCAGCTCACCGACCGGCGGCGCGTCACCCCTCCACTTT. It specifies CASSPTGGASPLHF.